Below, 29 T cell receptor beta chains from the same sample are listed, as sequenced in a study of liver allograft versus peripheral blood T cells. Study at large: Recipients' peripheral blood supplied the T cell receptor repertoires against which those in transplanted livers were compared.

TCRdb reanalysed the reads using MiXCR and keeps one entry per CDR3 protein. The profile shows thousands of distinct CDR3 sequences, more than 14% of them singletons. The receptors originated from a human patient who had a liver transplant. Some T cells may be provided by the graft donor.

Regarding this clonotype: Just one base apart from a much larger clone, this may be a read error. The chain couples TRBV6-5 to TRBJ1-1; D unresolved. V gave up 4 bases and J gave up 3 bases, with 9 bases separating them. CDR3 size: 13 residues. In germline, CDR1 is MNHEY, CDR2 SVGAGI. The CDR3, as DNA: TGTGCCAGCAGTTCACCGAAGTACACTGAAGCTTTCTTT. Translating gives CASSSPKYTEAFF.

This clonotype has just a few counts. V and J are TRBV5-6 and TRBJ2-5; no clear D gene. With 6 bases removed from V and 0 bases from J, the gap between germline ends came to 6 bases. The CDR3 has 12 amino acids. Germline CDR1 SGHDT, CDR2 YYEEEE. CDR3 sequence reads: CASNQNQETQYF. CDR3 sequence (DNA): TGTGCCAGCAACCAAAACCAAGAGACCCAGTACTTC.

This clonotype was detected only a few times. This chain uses TRBV20-1 with TRBJ1-1, with D maybe TRBD1 (5 bases). Per the germline V gene, CDR1 is DFQATT and CDR2 is SNEGSKA (reference sequence). The CDR3 is made up of 12 amino acids. The CDR3 nucleotides are TGCAATGGACACTTATCGAACACTGAAGCTTTCTTT. Translated: CNGHLSNTEAFF.

This clonotype is medium-sized. CDR3: CASSYAAGVGYGYTF. CDR3 in DNA: TGTGCCAGCAGTTACGCGGCAGGGGTCGGCTATGGCTACACCTTC. This chain uses TRBV6-6 with TRBJ1-2; possible D gene TRBD1, 6 bases. The CDR3 is 15 residues long. Trimming shortened V by 2 bases and J by 4 bases, and 14 bases separated the two germline ends. The germline gives CDR1 MNHNY, CDR2 SVGAGI (reference sequence).

The CDR3 bases are TGTGCCAGCAGTTTGGTCTGGGGAATTAGTGAGACCCAGTACTTC. Protein: CASSLVWGISETQYF. This sequence joins TRBV28 and TRBJ2-5; D gene unclear. Germline CDR1 MDHEN, CDR2 SYDVKM. V lost 3 bases and J lost 5, with 16 bases in between. CDR3 size: 15 residues.

V and J are TRBV20-1 and TRBJ2-7; 9 positions agree with TRBD2. The CDR3 loop spans 15 amino acids. Germline CDR1 and CDR2: DFQATT and SNEGSKA (reference sequence). Unmatched junction bases numbered 8, after V lost 2 bases and J lost 3 bases. The CDR3: CSARLGAGGNYEQYF. The DNA of the CDR3 is TGCAGTGCTAGATTGGGGGCGGGAGGGAACTACGAGCAGTACTTC.

Relative to its sample, this clonotype is medium-sized. The chain uses TRBV18 and TRBJ1-6; D gene uncertain. The CDR3 spans 13 residues. Germline CDR1 reads KGHSH; CDR2 reads LQKENI. V was cut by 6 bases and J by 5 bases, with 8 bases left in between. CDR3 nucleotides: TGTGCCAGCTCCGGAGGGAATAATTCACCCCTCCACTTT. Translation gives CASSGGNNSPLHF.

This clonotype is labeled medium-sized (0.01 to 0.1%). The rearrangement uses TRBV11-1 and TRBJ1-2, with TRBD1 matching 7 bases. The CDR3 runs to 12 residues. The V and J ends lost 5 bases and 8 bases, in that order; junction bases with no gene match: 5. Germline values: CDR1 SGHAT, CDR2 FQDESV (reference sequence). CDR3 sequence: CASSRQGDGYTF. The CDR3 bases are TGTGCCAGCAGCCGACAGGGTGACGGCTACACCTTC.

V and J are TRBV20-1 and TRBJ2-7; 7 nucleotides align to TRBD2. The V gene end was trimmed by 5 bases and the J gene end by 6 bases; junction bases not matched to a gene: 7. The CDR3 loop spans 12 amino acids. Germline V gives CDR1 DFQATT, CDR2 SNEGSKA (reference sequence). The CDR3 region has the DNA TGCAGTGCTCCGGTGGGAGGGATCGAGCAGTACTTC. This translates into CSAPVGGIEQYF.

This clonotype is labeled medium-sized. This chain joins TRBV6-1 and TRBJ1-2; D ambiguous. Germline V gene sequence: CDR1 MNHNS, CDR2 SASEGT. The CDR3 is 12 residues long. Trimming pared 7 bases from V and 7 bases from J, leaving 13 bases between. The DNA for the CDR3 is TGTGCCAGCAAAACTACAGTAGGTGGCTACACCTTC. It is translated as CASKTTVGGYTF.

This clonotype is medium-sized in the sample. The V call is TRBV30, the J call TRBJ2-7, with D tentatively TRBD2 (6 bases). The V gene's germline CDR1 is GTSNPN and CDR2 SVGIG (reference sequence). The CDR3 covers 13 residues. Between the trimmed V and J ends, which lost 5 bases and 0 bases, there was a span of 11 bases. The CDR3 DNA reads TGTGCCTGGGGGACTGGGGTCTCCTACGAGCAGTACTTC. Protein: CAWGTGVSYEQYF.

The rearrangement uses TRBV14 and TRBJ2-7, with a possible D match to TRBD2 (6 bases). Germline CDR1 and CDR2: SGHDN and FVKESK. The CDR3 extends over 17 amino acids. The V and J ends lost 3 bases and 2 bases respectively, with 20 bases between them. The CDR3 spells CASSQDLGLPRAYEQYF. CDR3 nucleotides: TGTGCCAGCAGCCAGGACCTGGGACTCCCTCGCGCCTACGAGCAGTACTTC.

This clonotype is labeled medium-sized. The V and J genes are TRBV10-1 and TRBJ2-1, with TRBD1 as a possible D gene (6 bases). The CDR3 is 13 residues long. Trimming removed 4 bases from V and 7 bases from J, with 11 bases in between. Germline V gene lookup returns CDR1 WNHNN and CDR2 SYGVQD (reference sequence). The CDR3 is CASSGQVGNEQFF. The CDR3 nucleotides are TGCGCCAGCAGTGGACAGGTGGGGAATGAGCAGTTCTTC.

The chain joins TRBV5-1 to TRBJ2-7, with D maybe TRBD1 (5 bases). The V end was cut by 0 bases, the J end by 3 bases, with 10 bases between. The V gene's germline CDR1 is SGHRS and CDR2 YFSETQ. The CDR3 loop spans 14 amino acids. The CDR3 region has the DNA TGCGCCAGCAGCTTGGCTCCAGGGAACTACGAGCAGTACTTC. It codes for CASSLAPGNYEQYF.

In its sample, this clonotype was seen many times. This sequence joins TRBV27 and TRBJ1-1; D is possibly TRBD1 (5 bases). The V end lost 3 bases, the J end lost 5 bases, and 10 bases lay between the germline ends. CDR3 length: 13 residues. Germline CDR1 reads MNHEY; CDR2 reads SMNVEV (reference sequence). The CDR3 loop is CASSFTGRTEAFF. The CDR3 region has the DNA TGTGCCAGCAGTTTCACGGGGCGGACTGAAGCTTTCTTT.

The chain has TRBV2 and TRBJ2-2, with D maybe TRBD1 (5 bases). V was clipped by 5 bases and J by 3 bases, with 10 bases between them. The CDR3 extends over 14 amino acids. CDR1 and CDR2 from the germline V gene are SNHLY and FYNNEI. CDR3 protein: CASSRIRDTGELFF. The CDR3 region has the DNA TGTGCCAGCAGTCGAATCAGGGACACCGGGGAGCTGTTTTTT.

This clonotype was picked up a small number of times. V usage is TRBV20-1 and J usage is TRBJ2-3, with 8 bases that match TRBD2. Germline V CDR1 and CDR2: DFQATT, SNEGSKA (reference sequence). V shed 2 bases and J 0 bases; nucleotides not matched to a gene: 4. This CDR3 is 15 amino acids long. The CDR3 DNA reads as TGCAGTGCTAGACTGACTAGCGTGAGCACAGATACGCAGTATTTT. Translation: CSARLTSVSTDTQYF.

This clonotype rates as medium-sized. The chain recombines TRBV7-9 with TRBJ1-3; D is undetermined. With 10 bases removed from V and 4 bases from J, the gap between germline ends came to 17 bases. From germline, CDR1 is SEHNR and CDR2 FQNEAQ (reference sequence). The CDR3 contains 14 residues. The CDR3 DNA sequence: TGTGCCACCCACGAGAAGGGAACCGGAAACACCATATATTTT. It specifies CATHEKGTGNTIYF. The full variable domain, with the rest looked up from reference TRBV7-9 and TRBJ1-3, is DTGVSQNPRHKITKRGQNVTFRCDPISEHNRLYWYRQTLGQGPEFLTYFQNEAQLEKSRLLSDRFSAERPKGSFSTLEIQRTEQGDSAMYLCATHEKGTGNTIYFGEGSWLTVV.

This clonotype has just a few counts. The chain has TRBV14 and TRBJ1-1; D is uncertain. Germline-derived CDR1 and CDR2 are SGHDN and FVKESK. The length of the CDR3 is 13 residues. Trimming removed 1 base from V and 1 base from J, with 4 bases in between. In DNA, the CDR3 is TGTGCCAGCAGCCAAGGAGAGAACACTGAAGCTTTCTTT. Protein: CASSQGENTEAFF.

In regard to this clonotype: A read error may explain this, as a much larger clone is one base away. The chain joins TRBV18 to TRBJ1-1; the D gene is possibly TRBD1 (6 bases). Germline assignment: CDR1 KGHSH and CDR2 LQKENI. The CDR3 has 13 residues. The CDR3 is CTSLGQPDTEAFF. The DNA for the CDR3 is TGTACCAGCTTGGGACAACCTGACACTGAAGCTTTCTTT.

The rearrangement links TRBV14 to TRBJ2-7; unclear D gene. CDR1 SGHDN and CDR2 FVKESK come from the germline V gene. Trimming stripped 2 bases from V and 4 bases from J, with 6 bases between. There are 12 residues in the CDR3. The DNA of the CDR3 is TGTGCCAGCAGCCAATCTTTATACGAGCAGTACTTC. This sequence encodes CASSQSLYEQYF.

This clonotype counts as medium-sized. The chain is built from TRBV27 and TRBJ2-6; 12 bases fit TRBD2. Trimming took 6 bases from V and 3 from J; bases not matched to a gene: 6. Germline loops: CDR1 MNHEY, CDR2 SMNVEV (reference sequence). This CDR3 has 17 amino acids. In DNA, the CDR3 is TGTGCCAGCAGGCCTAGCGGGGGGGCAGGTGGGGCCAACGTCCTGACTTTC. Protein sequence: CASRPSGGAGGANVLTF. The complete variable domain, with remaining parts taken from reference TRBV27 and TRBJ2-6, reads EAQVTQNPRYLITVTGKKLTVTCSQNMNHEYMSWYRQDPGLGLRQIYYSMNVEVTDKGDVPEGYKVSRKEKRNFPLILESPSPNQTSLYFCASRPSGGAGGANVLTFGAGSRLTVL.

This clonotype rates as medium-sized. V usage is TRBV10-3 and J usage is TRBJ2-1, with 8 bases fitting TRBD2. The CDR3 has 15 residues. CDR1 ENHRY and CDR2 SYGVKD come from the germline V gene. V dropped 3 bases and J dropped 12; count of bases not matched to a gene: 13. The DNA for the CDR3 is TGTGCCATCAGTGAAATGTCCGGGGGGGGCGTGGGGCAGTTCTTC. Translation gives CAISEMSGGGVGQFF.

For this clonotype: A much larger clone differs from this one at a single base, so this may be a read error. This rearrangement joins TRBV11-3 to TRBJ2-7; the D is unclear. CDR3 length: 13 residues. The germline V gene has CDR1 SGHNT and CDR2 YENEEA. In DNA, the CDR3 is TGTGTCAGCAGCTATGGGTTCTACTACGAGCAGTACTTC. Amino acids: CVSSYGFYYEQYF. Based on the CDR3 plus reference TRBV11-3 and TRBJ2-7, the full variable domain is EAGVVQSPRYKIIEKKQPVAFWCNPISGHNTLYWYLQNLGQGPELLIRYENEEAVDDSQLPKDRFSAERLKGVDSTLKIQPAELGDSAVYLCVSSYGFYYEQYFGPGTRLTVT.

This clonotype has more than one count but fewer than ten. This chain connects TRBV7-9 to TRBJ2-2; D is unresolved. Germline CDR1 reads SEHNR; CDR2 reads FQNEAQ (reference sequence). V was clipped by 5 bases and J by 0 bases, with 7 bases between them. The CDR3 length is 14 residues. The CDR3 sequence is CASSLTTNTGELFF. The DNA for the CDR3 is TGTGCCAGCAGCCTCACGACGAACACCGGGGAGCTGTTTTTT.

This clonotype is medium-sized (0.01 to 0.1%) in the sample. CDR3 region: CASSDGVEAFF. The DNA for the CDR3 is TGTGCCAGCTCAGACGGGGTTGAAGCTTTCTTT. V and J are TRBV18 and TRBJ1-1; D call uncertain. Germline lookup yields CDR1 KGHSH and CDR2 LQKENI. Trimming took off 5 bases at V and 7 bases at J, with 8 bases between the two ends. CDR3 length: 11 residues.

The table lists this clonotype with many counts. This chain joins TRBV7-9 and TRBJ1-2, with a possible D match to TRBD1 (5 bases). The germline V gene encodes CDR1 SEHNR and CDR2 FQNEAQ (reference sequence). This CDR3 has 14 amino acids. Trimming removed 4 bases from V and 2 bases from J, with 11 bases in between. The CDR3 is CASSSGGVNYGYTF. The CDR3 DNA sequence: TGTGCCAGCAGCTCCGGAGGGGTGAACTATGGCTACACCTTC.

This clonotype is medium-sized within its sample. This chain joins TRBV6-1 and TRBJ2-7; 9 bases align to TRBD1. CDR1 and CDR2 (germline): MNHNS, SASEGT. This CDR3 has 14 residues. V lost 7 bases and J lost 1; bases outside the gene matches: 5. In DNA form, the CDR3 reads TGTGCCAGCACTATGACAGGGGGGTCCTACGAGCAGTACTTC. Translation: CASTMTGGSYEQYF.

By share, this clonotype counts as medium-sized. This sequence joins TRBV19 and TRBJ1-5, with TRBD1 matching over 10 bases. CDR1 LNHDA and CDR2 SQIVND come from the germline V gene (reference sequence). V dropped 5 bases and J dropped 4; count of bases not matched to a gene: 5. The CDR3 runs 15 residues. CDR3 DNA sequence: TGTGCCAGTAGTTTCGGGACAGGGGTAAATCAGCCCCAGCATTTT. It specifies CASSFGTGVNQPQHF. The full variable domain, its missing parts supplied by reference TRBV19 and TRBJ1-5, is DGGITQSPKYLFRKEGQNVTLSCEQNLNHDAMYWYRQDPGQGLRLIYYSQIVNDFQKGDIAEGYSVSREKKESFPLTVTSAQKNPTAFYLCASSFGTGVNQPQHFGDGTRLSIL.